This TCR beta chain was sequenced for a study of control samples from healthy donors and cancer patients. The method was immunoSEQ multiplex PCR; TCRdb's version includes in-frame clones alone and lacks a portion of them. The sample has about 140,000 clones; around 90% are singletons. The CDR3 is 13 residues long. In germline, CDR1 is MDHEN, CDR2 SYDVKM. V lost 2 bases and J lost 5, with 8 bases in between. The receptor was isolated from a young man in good health. This chain joins TRBV28 and TRBJ2-3; D gene uncertain. Sequencing used blood. The CDR3 DNA sequence: TGTGCCAGCAGTTTAGTTGCCCTAGATACGCAGTATTTT. It encodes CASSLVALDTQYF.